This T cell receptor (beta chain) was obtained from a study of early T cells in non-severe SARS-CoV-2 infection. About the research overall: Chains from this unsorted whole-blood bulk RNA could not be paired.

Trimming cost V 5 bases and J 7 bases; bases outside gene matches: 18. The germline CDR1 and CDR2 sequences are SGHTA and FQGNSA. The CDR3 is made up of 17 amino acids. The study's findings and limits: In VDJdb matching, anti-spike CD8 responses were favored while private and CD4 specificities went missing.

This clonotype was detected many times. The antigen remains undetermined. Researchers tagged individual cDNA molecules with unique molecular identifiers. TCRdb fed the 5' RACE reads into MiXCR, producing one record per CDR3 protein. The sample lists approximately 32,000 distinct CDR3 sequences; 5.8% were seen once. This chain connects TRBV7-2 to TRBJ2-7, with 9 bases matching TRBD2. Sequencing was performed on whole blood. This TCR derives from an adult who was a healthcare worker with PCR-confirmed SARS-CoV-2 infection or an uninfected control (not recorded which). CDR3 sequence: CASSVRLRLAVPGEQYF. The CDR3 DNA follows: TGTGCCAGCAGCGTCAGGCTGAGACTAGCGGTCCCTGGGGAGCAGTACTTC.